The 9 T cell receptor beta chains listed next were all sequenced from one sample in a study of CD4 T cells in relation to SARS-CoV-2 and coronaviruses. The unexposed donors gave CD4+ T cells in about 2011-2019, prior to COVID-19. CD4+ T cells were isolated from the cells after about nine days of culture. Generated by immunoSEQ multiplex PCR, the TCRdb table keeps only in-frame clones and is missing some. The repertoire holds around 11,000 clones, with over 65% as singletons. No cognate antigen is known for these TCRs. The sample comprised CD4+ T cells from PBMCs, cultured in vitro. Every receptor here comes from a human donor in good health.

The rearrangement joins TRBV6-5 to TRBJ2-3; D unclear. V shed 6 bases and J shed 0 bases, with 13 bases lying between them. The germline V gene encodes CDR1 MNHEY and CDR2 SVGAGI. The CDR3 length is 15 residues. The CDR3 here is CASSYRNPSTDTQYF. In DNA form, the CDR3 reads TGTGCCAGCAGCTATAGGAACCCTAGCACAGATACGCAGTATTTT.

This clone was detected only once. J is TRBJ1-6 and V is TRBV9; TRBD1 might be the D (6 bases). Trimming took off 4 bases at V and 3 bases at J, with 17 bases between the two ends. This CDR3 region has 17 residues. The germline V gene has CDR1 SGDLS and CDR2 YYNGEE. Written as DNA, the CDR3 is TGTGCCAGCAGCCTTTACTCAGGGGCGGACTATAATTCACCCCTCCACTTT. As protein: CASSLYSGADYNSPLHF.

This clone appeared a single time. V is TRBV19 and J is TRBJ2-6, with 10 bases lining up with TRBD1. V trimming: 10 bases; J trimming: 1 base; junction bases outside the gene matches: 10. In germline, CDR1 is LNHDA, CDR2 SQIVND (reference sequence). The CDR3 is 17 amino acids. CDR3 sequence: CATGTGDRGSGANVLTF. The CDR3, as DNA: TGTGCCACTGGAACTGGGGACAGGGGATCTGGGGCCAACGTCCTGACTTTC.

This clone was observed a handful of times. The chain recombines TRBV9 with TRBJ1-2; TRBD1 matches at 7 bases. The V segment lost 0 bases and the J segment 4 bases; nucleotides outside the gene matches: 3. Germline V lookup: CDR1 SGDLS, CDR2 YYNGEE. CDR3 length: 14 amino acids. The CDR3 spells CASSVVGGSYGYTF. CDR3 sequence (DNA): TGTGCCAGCAGCGTAGTAGGGGGCAGCTATGGCTACACCTTC.

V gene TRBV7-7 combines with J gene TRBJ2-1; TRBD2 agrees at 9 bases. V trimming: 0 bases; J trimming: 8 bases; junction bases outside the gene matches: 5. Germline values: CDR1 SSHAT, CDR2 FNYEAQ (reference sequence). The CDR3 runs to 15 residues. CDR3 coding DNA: TGTGCCAGCAGCTTAGCGGCGGGGGGGTGGGATGAGCAGTTCTTC. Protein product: CASSLAAGGWDEQFF.

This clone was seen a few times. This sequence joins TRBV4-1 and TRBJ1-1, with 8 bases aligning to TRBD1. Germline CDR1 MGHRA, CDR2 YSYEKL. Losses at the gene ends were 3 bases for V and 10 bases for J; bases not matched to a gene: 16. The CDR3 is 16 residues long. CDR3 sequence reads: CASSHGGAGGEVVAFF. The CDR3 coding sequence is TGCGCCAGCAGCCACGGAGGGGCAGGGGGCGAGGTGGTAGCTTTCTTT.

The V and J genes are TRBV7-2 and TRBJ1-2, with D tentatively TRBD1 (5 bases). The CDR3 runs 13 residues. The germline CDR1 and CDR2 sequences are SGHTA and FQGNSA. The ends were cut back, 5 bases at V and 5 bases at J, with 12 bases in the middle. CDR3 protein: CASSPGGLYGYTF. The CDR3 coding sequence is TGTGCCAGCAGCCCCGGGGGACTGTATGGCTACACCTTC. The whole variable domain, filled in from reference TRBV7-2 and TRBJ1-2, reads GAGVSQSPSNKVTEKGKDVELRCDPISGHTALYWYRQSLGQGLEFLIYFQGNSAPDKSGLPSDRFSAERTGGSVSTLTIQRTQQEDSAVYLCASSPGGLYGYTFGSGTRLTVV.

The CDR3 spells CASSFWGEETQYF. The CDR3 DNA reads as TGTGCCAGCAGCTTCTGGGGTGAAGAGACCCAGTACTTC. The chain carries TRBV7-9 and TRBJ2-5; D unresolved. The CDR3 is 13 residues long. Deletions cut 3 bases from V and 3 bases from J, with 8 bases between. Germline V lookup: CDR1 SEHNR, CDR2 FQNEAQ (reference sequence).

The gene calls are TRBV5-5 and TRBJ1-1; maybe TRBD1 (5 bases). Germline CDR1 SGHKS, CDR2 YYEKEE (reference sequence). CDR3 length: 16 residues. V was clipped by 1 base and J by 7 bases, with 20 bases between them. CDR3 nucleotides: TGTGCCAGCAGCTTGTACTTCTTGGCTCAGGGAGTTGAAGCTTTCTTT. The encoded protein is CASSLYFLAQGVEAFF.